These 14 T cell receptor beta chains came from one sample sequenced in a study of cytotoxic CD8 clonotypes in ibrutinib-treated CLL (dated by TCRdb to about 2021). Library preparation employed the immunoSEQ multiplex PCR assay. TCRdb's version of the immuneACCESS table is confined to in-frame rearrangements and falls short of the full clone set. An unresolved V gene accounts for under half of the shortfall where checked; the remainder is of unknown origin. The sample table shows about 74,000 clones, and 65% to 85% are seen once. The ten biggest clones cover around 7.7% of the sample. The time point label corresponds to: progressive disease on ibrutinib. The sequences come from PBMCs, collected at disease progression, from a patient treated with ibrutinib. Receptor source: a human donor with chronic lymphocytic leukemia.

This clone appeared a single time. The genes are TRBV5-1 and TRBJ2-3; 8 bases fit TRBD2. Germline V CDR1 and CDR2: SGHRS, YFSETQ. This CDR3 contains 16 residues. The V segment lost 1 base and the J segment 0 bases; nucleotides outside the gene matches: 4. DNA of the CDR3: TGCGCCAGCAGCTTGTGGGCTAGCGGGAGCACAGATACGCAGTATTTT. Amino acids: CASSLWASGSTDTQYF. The whole variable domain, filled in from reference TRBV5-1 and TRBJ2-3, reads KAGVTQTPRYLIKTRGQQVTLSCSPISGHRSVSWYQQTPGQGLQFLFEYFSETQRNKGNFPGRFSGRQFSNSRSEMNVSTLELGDSALYLCASSLWASGSTDTQYFGPGTRLTVL.

This clone was seen just once. V gene TRBV4-1 combines with J gene TRBJ2-7; 9 bases align to TRBD1. This CDR3 contains 16 residues. From germline, CDR1 is MGHRA and CDR2 YSYEKL. V shed 1 base, J shed 2 bases, and the junction held 6 bases outside the gene matches. The CDR3 spells CASSQGGQGFPYEQYF. CDR3 nucleotide sequence: TGCGCCAGCAGCCAAGGGGGACAGGGCTTTCCCTACGAGCAGTACTTC.

This chain uses TRBV7-9 with TRBJ2-1; D is possibly TRBD1 or TRBD2 (6 bases each). This CDR3 is 14 amino acids long. The germline gives CDR1 SEHNR, CDR2 FQNEAQ (reference sequence). Trimming shortened V by 6 bases and J by 2 bases, and 11 bases separated the two germline ends. DNA of the CDR3: TGTGCCAGCAGGTACGGGGGCGCCTACAATGAGCAGTTCTTC. Translating gives CASRYGGAYNEQFF.

This chain links TRBV7-9 with TRBJ2-5; D may be TRBD2 (6 bases). The CDR3 has 13 residues. Germline V CDR1 and CDR2: SEHNR, FQNEAQ (reference sequence). V was clipped by 5 bases and J by 6 bases, with 13 bases between them. The CDR3 DNA is TGTGCCAGCAGCCCCCCTAGCGATCAGACCCAGTACTTC. Amino acids: CASSPPSDQTQYF.

The CDR3 protein is CASGLIVGYGPYEQYF. The CDR3 nucleotides read TGTGCTAGTGGTTTGATAGTGGGTTACGGACCCTACGAGCAGTACTTC. This chain links TRBV12-5 with TRBJ2-7; D gene ambiguous. V shed 2 bases and J shed 2 bases, with 16 bases lying between them. Looked up from germline, CDR1 is LGHNT and CDR2 is FRNRAP. This CDR3 has 16 residues.

This clone has only one observation. This chain connects TRBV6-5 to TRBJ2-7; D is unresolved. The CDR3 is 15 amino acids. From germline, CDR1 is MNHEY and CDR2 SVGAGI. V was cut by 4 bases and J by 3 bases, with 16 bases left in between. The CDR3 DNA follows: TGTGCCAGCAGTTCCCAGGTCATTAGGGTCTACGAGCAGTACTTC. It yields the protein CASSSQVIRVYEQYF.

This clone was counted only a few times. V gene TRBV5-1 combines with J gene TRBJ1-6; 9 positions agree with TRBD1. CDR3 length equals 14 residues. Germline values: CDR1 SGHRS, CDR2 YFSETQ. V was clipped by 0 bases and J by 9 bases; unmatched bases: 1. The chain's CDR3 is CASSLEQGASPLHF. The CDR3 DNA reads as TGCGCCAGCAGCTTGGAACAGGGGGCTTCACCCCTCCACTTT.

This chain links TRBV6-1 with TRBJ1-2; D possibly corresponds to TRBD1 (5 bases). The V and J ends lost 6 bases and 8 bases respectively, with 13 bases between them. The germline gives CDR1 MNHNS, CDR2 SASEGT. The CDR3 length is 12 residues. CDR3 coding DNA: TGTGCCAGCAGGCTAGGGGAGGAGGGCTACACCTTC. This codes for CASRLGEEGYTF.

V gene TRBV9 combines with J gene TRBJ1-2; 7 nucleotides line up with TRBD1. CDR1 and CDR2 (germline): SGDLS, YYNGEE. The CDR3 sequence is 13 residues long. The junction had 3 bases not matched to a gene; V was cut back by 3 bases and J by 4 bases. The chain's CDR3 is CASSDRTGYGYTF. The DNA for the CDR3 is TGTGCCAGCAGCGACCGGACAGGCTATGGCTACACCTTC.

V is TRBV5-1 and J is TRBJ1-1; TRBD1 might be the D (6 bases). V was cut by 7 bases and J by 1 base, with 14 bases left in between. This CDR3 contains 14 residues. CDR1 and CDR2 (germline): SGHRS, YFSETQ. The DNA for the CDR3 is TGCGCCAGCTGTCCTTCACAGGGGAACACTGAAGCTTTCTTT. Translated, it gives CASCPSQGNTEAFF.

This clone was seen a few times. Here the CDR3 reads CASRSTTNYEQYF. As DNA, the CDR3 is TGTGCCAGCAGGTCTACTACGAACTACGAGCAGTACTTC. The rearrangement links TRBV5-6 to TRBJ2-7, with unresolved D. Trimming took 5 bases from V and 3 from J, leaving 12 bases between them. CDR3 length equals 13 residues. CDR1 is SGHDT and CDR2 is YYEEEE in the germline V gene.

The rearrangement joins TRBV6-4 to TRBJ2-1; 12 nucleotides match TRBD2. After removal of 4 bases from V and 12 bases from J, the junction contained 4 bases not matched to a gene. The CDR3 length is 13 residues. Germline V gene data show CDR1 as MRHNA and CDR2 as SNTAGT. The CDR3 loop reads CASSGGTSGLQFF. CDR3 DNA sequence: TGTGCCAGCAGTGGGGGGACTAGCGGGTTGCAGTTCTTC.

V and J are TRBV11-2 and TRBJ1-4; 7 bases line up with TRBD1. This CDR3 region has 15 residues. Germline-derived CDR1 and CDR2 are SGHAT and FQNNGV. V gave up 2 bases and J gave up 0 bases; unmatched junction bases: 0. Here the CDR3 reads CASSLQGATNEKLFF. In DNA, the CDR3 is TGTGCCAGCAGCTTACAGGGGGCAACTAATGAAAAACTGTTTTTT.

The gene calls are TRBV18 and TRBJ1-1; D perhaps matches TRBD1 (6 bases). The CDR3 extends over 15 amino acids. Trimming removed 1 base from V and 0 bases from J, with 9 bases in between. In germline, CDR1 is KGHSH, CDR2 LQKENI. For the CDR3, the DNA is TGTGCCAGCTCACCACTGGGGGGGCTGAACACTGAAGCTTTCTTT. This translates into CASSPLGGLNTEAFF.